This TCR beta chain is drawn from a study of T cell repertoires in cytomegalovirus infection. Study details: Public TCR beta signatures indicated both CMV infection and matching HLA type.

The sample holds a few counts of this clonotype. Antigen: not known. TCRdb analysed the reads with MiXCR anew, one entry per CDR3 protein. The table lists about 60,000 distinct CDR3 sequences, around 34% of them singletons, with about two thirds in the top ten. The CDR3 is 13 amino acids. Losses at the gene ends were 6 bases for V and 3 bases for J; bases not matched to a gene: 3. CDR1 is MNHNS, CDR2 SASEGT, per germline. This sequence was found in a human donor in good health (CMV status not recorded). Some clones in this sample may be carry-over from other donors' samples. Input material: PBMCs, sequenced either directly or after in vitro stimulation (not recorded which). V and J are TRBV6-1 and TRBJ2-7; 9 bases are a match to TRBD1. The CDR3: CASSRDRDYEQYF. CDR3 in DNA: TGTGCCAGCAGCAGGGACAGGGACTACGAGCAGTACTTC.